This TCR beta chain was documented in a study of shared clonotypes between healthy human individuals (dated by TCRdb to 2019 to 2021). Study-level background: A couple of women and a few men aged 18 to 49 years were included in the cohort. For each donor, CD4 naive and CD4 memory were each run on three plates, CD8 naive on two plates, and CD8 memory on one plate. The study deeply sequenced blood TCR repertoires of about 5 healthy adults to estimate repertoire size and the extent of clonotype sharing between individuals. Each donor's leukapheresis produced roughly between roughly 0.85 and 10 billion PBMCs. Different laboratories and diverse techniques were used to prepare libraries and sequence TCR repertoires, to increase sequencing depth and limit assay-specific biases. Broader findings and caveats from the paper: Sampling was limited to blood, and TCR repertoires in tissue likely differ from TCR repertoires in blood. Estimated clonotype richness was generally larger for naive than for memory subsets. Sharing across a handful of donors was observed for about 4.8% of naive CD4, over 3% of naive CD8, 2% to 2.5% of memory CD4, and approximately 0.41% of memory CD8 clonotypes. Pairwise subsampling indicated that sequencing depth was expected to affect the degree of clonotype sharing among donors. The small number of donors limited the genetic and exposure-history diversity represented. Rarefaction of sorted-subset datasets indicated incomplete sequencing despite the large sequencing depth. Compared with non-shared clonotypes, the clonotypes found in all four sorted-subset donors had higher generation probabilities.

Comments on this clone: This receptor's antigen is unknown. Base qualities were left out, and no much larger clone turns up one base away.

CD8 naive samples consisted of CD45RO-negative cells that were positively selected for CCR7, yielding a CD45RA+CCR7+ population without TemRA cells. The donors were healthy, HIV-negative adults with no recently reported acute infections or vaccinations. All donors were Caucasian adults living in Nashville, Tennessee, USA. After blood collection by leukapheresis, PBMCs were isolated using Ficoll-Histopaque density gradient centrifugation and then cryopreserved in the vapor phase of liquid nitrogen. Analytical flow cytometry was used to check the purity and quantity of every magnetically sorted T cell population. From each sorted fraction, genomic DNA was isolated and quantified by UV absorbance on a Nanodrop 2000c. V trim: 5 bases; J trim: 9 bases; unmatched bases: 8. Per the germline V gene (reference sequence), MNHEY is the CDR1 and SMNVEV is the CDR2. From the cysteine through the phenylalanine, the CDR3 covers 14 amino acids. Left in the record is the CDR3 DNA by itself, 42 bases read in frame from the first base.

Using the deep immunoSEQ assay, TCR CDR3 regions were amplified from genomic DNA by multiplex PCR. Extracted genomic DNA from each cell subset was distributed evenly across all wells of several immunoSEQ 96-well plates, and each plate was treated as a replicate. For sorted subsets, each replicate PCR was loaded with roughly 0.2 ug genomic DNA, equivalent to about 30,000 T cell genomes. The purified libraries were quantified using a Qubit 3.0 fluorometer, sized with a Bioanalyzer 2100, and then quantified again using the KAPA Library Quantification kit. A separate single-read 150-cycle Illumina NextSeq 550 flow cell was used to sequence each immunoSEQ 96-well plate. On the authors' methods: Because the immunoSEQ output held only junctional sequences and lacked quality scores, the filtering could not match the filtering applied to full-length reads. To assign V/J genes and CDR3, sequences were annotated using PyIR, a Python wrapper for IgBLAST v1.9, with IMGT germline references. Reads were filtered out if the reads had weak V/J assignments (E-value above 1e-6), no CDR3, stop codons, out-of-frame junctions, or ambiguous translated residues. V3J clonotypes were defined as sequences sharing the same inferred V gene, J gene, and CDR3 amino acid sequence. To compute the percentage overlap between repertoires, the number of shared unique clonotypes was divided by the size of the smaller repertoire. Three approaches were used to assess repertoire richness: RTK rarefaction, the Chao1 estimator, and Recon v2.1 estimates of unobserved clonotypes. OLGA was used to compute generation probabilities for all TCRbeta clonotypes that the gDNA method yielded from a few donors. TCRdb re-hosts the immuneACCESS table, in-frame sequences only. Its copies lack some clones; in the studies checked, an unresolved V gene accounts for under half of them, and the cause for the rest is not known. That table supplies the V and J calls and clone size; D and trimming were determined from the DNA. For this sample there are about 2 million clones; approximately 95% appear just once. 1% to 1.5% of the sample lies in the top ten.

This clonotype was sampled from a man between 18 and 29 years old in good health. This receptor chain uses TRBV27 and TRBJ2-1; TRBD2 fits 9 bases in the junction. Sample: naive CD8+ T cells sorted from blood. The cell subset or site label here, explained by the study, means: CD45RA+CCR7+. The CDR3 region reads CASSPTSGWSEQFF. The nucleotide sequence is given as TGTGCCAGCAGTCCGACTAGCGGATGGAGTGAGCAGTTCTTC.